This T cell receptor beta chain was captured by sequencing in a study of blood T cells in healthy people across ages. Study-level points and caveats: Compared with aged donors, long-lived donors showed fewer expanded clones, suggesting selection.

Primers used in a second PCR of roughly 7 to 12 cycles were a sample-barcoded 5' primer and a J-beta primer mix. TCRdb analysed the 5' RACE reads with MiXCR anew, one entry per CDR3 protein. The repertoire holds around 1.5 million distinct CDR3 sequences, with 35% to 45% as singletons. This CDR3 has 16 amino acids. The V end was cut by 3 bases, the J end by 2 bases, with 15 bases between. Germline assignment: CDR1 LNHNV and CDR2 YYDKDF (reference sequence). Note on this clonotype: The antigen is unknown.

The source material was blood. The rearrangement joins TRBV15 to TRBJ2-3, with D perhaps being TRBD1 or TRBD2 (5 bases each). The receptor was isolated from a woman younger than 30 in good health. CDR3 in DNA: TGTGCCACCAGCAGGCGGGCTAGAGGGGACACAGATACGCAGTATTTT. The encoded protein is CATSRRARGDTDTQYF.